The TCR beta chain described here comes from a study of naive and memory T cell subsets. Notes on the study in general: Gini index rose across naive, CM, EM and EMRA in CD4 and CD8. Over 85% of naive TCR sequences appeared only once after error correction, unlike memory subsets. A few larger clonotypes appeared in naive repertoires, especially CD8, possibly memory cells re-expressing CD45RA.

From the second PCR step, alpha and beta chains were amplified apart. This clonotype has a handful of counts. Its antigen is still unknown. Germline CDR1 reads LGHNT; CDR2 reads FRNRAP. The CDR3 is 19 residues long. With 0 bases removed from V and 0 bases from J, the gap between germline ends came to 18 bases. Both TRBC1 and TRBC2 were covered by a beta constant-region primer of two equimolar oligonucleotides. The ligated cDNA underwent four PCR rounds using SP2 and nested alpha and beta constant-region primers. TCRdb processed the UMI-ligation and nested PCR reads anew with MiXCR; each CDR3 protein has one entry. The data hold roughly 150,000 distinct CDR3 sequences, with approximately 22% observed a single time.

The sequence was collected from a human donor in good health. The V and J genes are TRBV12-5 and TRBJ2-1, with D possibly matching TRBD1 (7 bases). Sequencing was carried out using naive CD4+ T cells from blood. CDR3 sequence (DNA): TGTGCTAGTGGTTTGGTATCAGGGGGGAAGGTAAGCTCCTACAATGAGCAGTTCTTC. Translated, it gives CASGLVSGGKVSSYNEQFF.